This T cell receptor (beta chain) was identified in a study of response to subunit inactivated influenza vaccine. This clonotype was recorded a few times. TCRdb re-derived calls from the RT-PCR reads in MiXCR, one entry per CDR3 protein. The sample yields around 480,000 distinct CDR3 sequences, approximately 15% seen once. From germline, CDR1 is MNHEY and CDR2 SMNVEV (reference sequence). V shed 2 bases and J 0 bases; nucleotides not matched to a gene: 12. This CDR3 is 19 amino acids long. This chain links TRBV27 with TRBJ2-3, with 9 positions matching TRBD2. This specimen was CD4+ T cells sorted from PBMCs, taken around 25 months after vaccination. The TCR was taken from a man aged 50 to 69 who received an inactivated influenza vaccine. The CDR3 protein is CASSLIGTSWASSTDTQYF. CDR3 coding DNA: TGTGCCAGCAGTTTAATCGGGACTAGCTGGGCGTCTAGCACAGATACGCAGTATTTT.